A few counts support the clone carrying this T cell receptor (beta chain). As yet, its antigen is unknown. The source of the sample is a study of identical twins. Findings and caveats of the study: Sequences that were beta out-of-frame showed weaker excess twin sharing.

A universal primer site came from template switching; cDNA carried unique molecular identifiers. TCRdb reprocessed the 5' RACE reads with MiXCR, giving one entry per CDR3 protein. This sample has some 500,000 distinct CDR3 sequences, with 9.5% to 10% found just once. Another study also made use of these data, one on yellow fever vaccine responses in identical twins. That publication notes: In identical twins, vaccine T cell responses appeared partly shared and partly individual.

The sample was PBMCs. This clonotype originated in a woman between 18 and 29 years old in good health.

The chain's CDR3 is CASSLAGRGTEAFF. Written as DNA, the CDR3 is TGTGCCAGCAGCTTAGCCGGCAGGGGGACTGAAGCTTTCTTT. J is TRBJ1-1 and V is TRBV7-2, with 7 nucleotides matching TRBD1. CDR3 length: 14 residues. V shed 0 bases, J shed 5 bases, and the junction held 3 bases outside the gene matches. CDR1 is SGHTA, CDR2 FQGNSA, per germline.